Below, 4 T cell receptor beta chains from the same sample are listed, as sequenced in a study of T cell responses to AZD1222 COVID-19 vaccine. Sequencing used immunoSEQ multiplex PCR; TCRdb keeps in-frame clones, though not all of them. Of about 180,000 clones detected, about nine tenths appear once; the ten largest clones hold 1.5% to 2.5%. Source: peripheral blood, taken 28 days after the second AZD1222 dose. The receptors stem from an adult who received the AZD1222 COVID-19 vaccine.

The chain has TRBV5-1 and TRBJ1-1; 9 nucleotides align to TRBD1. Per germline, CDR1 SGHRS and CDR2 YFSETQ. J was trimmed by 5 bases and V by 4 bases; bases with no gene match: 12. CDR3 size: 16 residues. CDR3: CASSLPPGQGKTEAFF. DNA of the CDR3: TGCGCCAGCAGCCTCCCCCCAGGACAGGGGAAAACTGAAGCTTTCTTT.

The chain has TRBV11-1 and TRBJ2-7, with 7 bases aligning to TRBD2. The CDR3 is 15 residues long. V lost 1 base to trimming and J lost 1 base; unmatched junction nucleotides: 4. Germline V gives CDR1 SGHAT, CDR2 FQDESV (reference sequence). CDR3: CASSLVPGGSYEQYF. The CDR3 coding sequence is TGTGCCAGCAGCTTAGTTCCGGGAGGATCCTACGAGCAGTACTTC.

The V gene is TRBV6-5, the J gene TRBJ1-6, with TRBD1 as a possible D gene (6 bases). Germline loops: CDR1 MNHEY, CDR2 SVGAGI. V shed 6 bases and J shed 4 bases, with 13 bases lying between them. This CDR3 is 15 amino acids long. The CDR3 reads CASSTDRIYNSPLHF. The CDR3, as DNA: TGTGCCAGCAGCACGGACAGAATTTATAATTCACCCCTCCACTTT.

The V and J genes are TRBV9 and TRBJ1-5, with a weak D call TRBD1 (5 bases). Per germline, CDR1 SGDLS and CDR2 YYNGEE. V lost 3 bases and J lost 5, with 12 bases in between. The CDR3 has 14 residues. The CDR3, as DNA: TGTGCCAGCAGCGCCGGGGGGGACGATCAGCCCCAGCATTTT. Its protein is CASSAGGDDQPQHF.